The present TCR beta chain was sequenced within a study of tumor-infiltrating lymphocytes in primary liver carcinoma. Study information: All patients had surgically resected primary liver carcinoma. Maximum tumor diameters ranged from about 4.2 to 11 cm, stage T1-T3 N0M0.

V was clipped by 7 bases and J by 5 bases, with 17 bases between them. The CDR3 has 14 residues. Germline loops: CDR1 SGHAT, CDR2 FQNNGV. The researchers produced TCR beta cDNA from roughly 500 ng total RNA with a constant-region primer. Libraries for TCR beta were built through three nested multiplex PCR rounds, which together made up a slightly modified ARM-PCR procedure. Amplification in the first two PCR rounds was performed using TRBV1-TRBV30 forward primers and a C-beta reverse primer for 10 cycles each. TCRdb redid the calling of the multiplex PCR reads with MiXCR, one entry per CDR3 protein. The sample includes fewer than 350,000 distinct CDR3 sequences, 65% of them seen just once. The authors took blood RNA from unsorted whole blood and also extracted germline DNA. Chronic HBV infection, untreated so far, was present in the patients. The collection of 4 to 4.5 milliliters of peripheral blood preceded surgery.

Details on this clonotype: A clone one base away is much larger, so this may be a read error.

The source material was peripheral blood. This TCR came from a man between 40 and 49 years old with primary liver carcinoma and hepatitis B virus infection. The chain combines TRBV11-2 with TRBJ1-1; a possible D gene is TRBD1 (5 bases). CDR3 in amino acids: CASNSVGGGTEAFF. In nucleotides, the CDR3 is TGTGCCAGCAACTCAGTCGGTGGGGGAACTGAAGCTTTCTTT. Supplemented by reference TRBV11-2 and TRBJ1-1, the full variable domain reads EAGVAQSPRYKIIEKRQSVAFWCNPISGHATLYWYQQILGQGPKLLIQFQNNGVVDDSQLPKDRFSAERLKGVDSTLKIQPAKLEDSAVYLCASNSVGGGTEAFFGQGTRLTVV.